This T cell receptor beta chain is from a study of identical twins. This clonotype was seen at least ten times. All donors were healthy, and all were Caucasian. One entry per CDR3 protein results from TCRdb running MiXCR on the 5' RACE reads. The sample comprises 400,000 to 550,000 distinct CDR3 sequences, 20% to 25% of which are singletons, and around 0.9% rests with the top ten. CDR1 and CDR2 from the germline V gene are SEHNR and FQNEAQ (reference sequence). The ends were cut back, 7 bases at V and 2 bases at J, with 12 bases in the middle. This CDR3 has 14 residues. The sample also formed part of further work on T cells expressing NK-cell markers. That investigation notes: Each TCR beta repertoire originated in sorted T cells that were CD3+CD56+NKG2C+, CD3+CD56+NKG2C- or CD3+CD56-NKG2C+.

The sequence came from a woman under 30 in good health. The source material was CD4+ T cells sorted from blood. This chain uses TRBV7-9 with TRBJ1-3; no firm D call. The CDR3 DNA is TGTGCCAGCACCCGCGTGAGGGCTGGAAACACCATATATTTT. Translated: CASTRVRAGNTIYF.